A selection of T cell receptor beta chains follows, all from one sample in a study of control samples from healthy donors and cancer patients. The data were produced by immunoSEQ multiplex PCR, yet TCRdb's version contains in-frame clones alone and is incomplete. Of approximately 98,000 clones in the sample, about 80% are singletons; the top ten hold around 6.2%. The material sequenced was blood. Source of these receptors: a man in his late teens or twenties in good health. Each CDR3 is given with its conserved first and last residue. The order of the fields is V gene, clone size, J gene, D gene, CDR3 protein, CDR3 DNA. D genes are given only for firm matches. Some rows mark clone size as missing; the rest say once, few, many or name a class of expanded clone.

TRBV19,-,TRBJ2-3,TRBD2,CASSTRTPTSGGQDTQYF,TGTGCCAGTAGTACTCGAACCCCGACTAGCGGGGGGCAAGATACGCAGTATTTT
TRBV27,-,TRBJ2-7,-,CASSPGRSYEQYF,TGTGCCAGCAGCCCTGGACGGTCCTACGAGCAGTACTTC
TRBV7-2,-,TRBJ2-7,-,CASSWRTQGTDEQYF,TGTGCCAGCAGCTGGAGAACCCAGGGAACTGACGAGCAGTACTTC
TRBV27,-,TRBJ1-5,-,CASSFNGAYNQPQHF,TGTGCCAGCAGTTTTAACGGAGCGTACAATCAGCCCCAGCATTTT
TRBV7-6,-,TRBJ2-7,-,CASSLELIAGGEGYEQYF,TGTGCCAGCAGCTTAGAATTAATTGCCGGGGGAGAAGGGTACGAGCAGTACTTC
TRBV30,-,TRBJ2-1,-,CAWTETRVGGGEQFF,TGTGCCTGGACCGAGACGCGAGTCGGGGGCGGTGAGCAGTTCTTC
TRBV9,-,TRBJ2-2,-,CASSRGVIGAAGELFF,TGTGCCAGCAGCCGAGGAGTCATCGGGGCCGCCGGGGAGCTGTTTTTT
TRBV6-6,-,TRBJ2-1,TRBD1,CASSYSDRGRDEQFF,TGTGCCAGCAGTTACTCGGACAGGGGGAGGGATGAGCAGTTCTTC
TRBV4-1,-,TRBJ1-1,-,CASSQGPRNTEAFF,TGCGCCAGCAGCCAAGGACCGCGGAACACTGAAGCTTTCTTT
TRBV3-1/TRBV3-2,few,TRBJ1-5,-,CASSHPPARQPQHF,TGTGCCAGCAGCCATCCTCCGGCCAGGCAGCCCCAGCATTTT
TRBV9,few,TRBJ1-5,-,CASSVGTSSNQPQHF,TGTGCCAGCAGCGTAGGAACGTCTAGCAATCAGCCCCAGCATTTT
TRBV3-1/TRBV3-2,-,TRBJ1-3,-,CASSQDRFRSGAGNTIYF,TGTGCCAGCAGCCAAGATCGATTTCGGTCTGGAGCTGGAAACACCATATATTTT
TRBV4-2,-,TRBJ2-5,-,CASSPQGRETQYF,TGTGCCAGCAGCCCTCAGGGCCGGGAGACCCAGTACTTC
TRBV19,-,TRBJ1-1,-,CASTSRGQRRTEAFF,TGTGCCAGTACCTCCCGAGGGCAAAGGAGGACTGAAGCTTTCTTT
TRBV6-5,-,TRBJ1-2,-,CASSSTRWNYGYTF,TGTGCCAGCAGCAGTACGAGGTGGAACTATGGCTACACCTTC
TRBV6-5,-,TRBJ1-6,TRBD1,CASRDRYFNSPLHF,TGTGCCAGCAGGGACAGGTATTTCAATTCACCCCTCCACTTT
TRBV28,-,TRBJ1-2,TRBD1,CASSPGTDSNYGYTF,TGTGCCAGCAGTCCCGGGACAGACTCTAACTATGGCTACACCTTC
TRBV21-1,-,TRBJ2-1,-,CASSRDRGQSNYNEQFF,TGTGCCAGCAGCCGCGACAGGGGGCAAAGTAATTACAATGAGCAGTTCTTC
TRBV19,-,TRBJ2-3,-,CASSKGNRVTDTQYF,TGTGCCAGTAGTAAAGGGAACAGGGTCACAGATACGCAGTATTTT
TRBV6-5,-,TRBJ1-1,-,CASRGGFVAPEAFF,TGTGCCAGCAGGGGGGGGTTCGTAGCCCCTGAAGCTTTCTTT
TRBV27,-,TRBJ1-1,-,CASSLAGNTEAFF,TGTGCCAGCAGTTTGGCAGGGAACACTGAAGCTTTCTTT
TRBV30,-,TRBJ1-2,-,CAWSVRRNSDSGYTF,TGTGCCTGGAGTGTACGGAGGAATTCGGATTCGGGCTACACCTTC
TRBV9,-,TRBJ1-2,-,CASSAPRGFTNYGYTF,TGTGCCAGCAGCGCCCCGAGGGGTTTTACTAACTATGGCTACACCTTC
TRBV27,-,TRBJ2-3,-,CASTPPGRTSTDTQYF,TGTGCCAGCACCCCCCCGGGGCGAACTAGCACAGATACGCAGTATTTT
TRBV25-1,-,TRBJ1-1,TRBD1,CASSSGRGDEAFF,TGTGCCAGCAGCTCAGGCAGGGGGGACGAAGCTTTCTTT
TRBV7-8,-,TRBJ1-5,-,CASSNPGVNQPQHF,TGTGCCAGCAGCAACCCAGGGGTCAATCAGCCCCAGCATTTT
TRBV28,-,TRBJ1-3,-,CASSTGDSGNTIYF,TGTGCCAGCAGCACAGGCGACTCTGGAAACACCATATATTTT
TRBV5-6,-,TRBJ2-3,-,CASSSTPGADTQYF,TGTGCCAGCAGCTCAACCCCAGGGGCAGATACGCAGTATTTT
TRBV11-2,-,TRBJ1-6,-,CASSLYINKGHSPLHF,TGTGCCAGCAGCTTATATATAAACAAGGGCCACTCACCCCTCCACTTT